This T cell receptor (beta chain) was captured in a study of T cells in Graves' hyperthyroidism and ophthalmopathy. Study-wide results and limits: Most thyroid clonotypes expanded above 0.001 appeared in blood too. The model made its ophthalmopathy prediction, and onset followed a median 6.5 months later.

V lost 5 bases and J 7 bases, leaving 8 bases between the germline ends. Germline V lookup: CDR1 SEHNR, CDR2 FQNEAQ (reference sequence). CDR3 length: 12 residues. This clonotype was counted only a few times. Its antigen is not known. Researchers took RNA transcripts and amplified the TCR beta CDR3 regions from them. HTBI primers were used for first-round RT-PCR of the TCR CDR3. Each CDR3 protein gets one entry after TCRdb re-called the multiplex PCR reads with MiXCR. In the table there are approximately 640,000 distinct CDR3 sequences, roughly 16% of which are singletons. V is TRBV7-9 and J is TRBJ1-4; D is undetermined. What was sequenced was blood. This sequence was found in a woman between 25 and 40 years old with Graves' hyperthyroidism. The CDR3 sequence is CASSPGIEKLFF. The DNA for the CDR3 is TGTGCCAGCAGCCCCGGAATTGAAAAACTGTTTTTT.